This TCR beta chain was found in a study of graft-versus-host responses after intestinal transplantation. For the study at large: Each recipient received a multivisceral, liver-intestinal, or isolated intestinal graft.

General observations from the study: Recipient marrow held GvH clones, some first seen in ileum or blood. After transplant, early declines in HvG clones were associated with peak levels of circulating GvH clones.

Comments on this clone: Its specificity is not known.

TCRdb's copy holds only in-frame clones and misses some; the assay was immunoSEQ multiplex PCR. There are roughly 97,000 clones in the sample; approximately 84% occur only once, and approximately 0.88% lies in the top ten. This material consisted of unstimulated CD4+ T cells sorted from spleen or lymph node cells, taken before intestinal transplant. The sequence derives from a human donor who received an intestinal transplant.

CDR3 amino acids: CASSFRISTDTQYF. The CDR3 coding sequence is TGCGCCAGCAGCTTCAGGATTAGCACAGATACGCAGTATTTT. The chain couples TRBV5-1 to TRBJ2-3; D not certain. Looked up from germline, CDR1 is SGHRS and CDR2 is YFSETQ. The V end lost 2 bases, the J end lost 0 bases, and 7 bases lay between the germline ends. CDR3 length equals 14 residues.